The T cell receptor (beta chain) described here comes from a study of OX40 agonist ivuxolimab in advanced cancers. Study as a whole: As their treatment, patients were administered ivuxolimab, an agonistic anti-OX40 (CD134) antibody. Dose-escalation patients had hepatocellular carcinoma, melanoma, renal cell or head and neck cancer.

TCRdb keeps only in-frame clones here, not all; method: immunoSEQ multiplex PCR. The repertoire holds about 46,000 clones, with over 65% as singletons. This CDR3 has 19 amino acids. Trimming shortened V by 5 bases and J by 0 bases, and 20 bases separated the two germline ends. The germline V gene encodes CDR1 MNHEY and CDR2 SMNVEV (reference sequence). Patients had blood sampled at baseline and again on cycle 4 day 1 and cycle 7 day 1. This sequence joins TRBV27 and TRBJ1-6; a weak D match, TRBD1 (5 bases). The specimen comprised CD4+ or CD8+ T cells sorted from blood, sampled in a trial of the OX40 agonist ivuxolimab. This receptor was taken from an adult with an advanced solid tumor such as melanoma, head and neck, liver or kidney cancer. The CDR3 sequence: CASSRDFAFDSSYNSPLHF. The CDR3 bases are TGTGCCAGCAGTCGGGACTTCGCGTTCGACAGCTCCTATAATTCACCCCTCCACTTT.